Listed here are 13 T cell receptor beta chains from one sample, sequenced in a study of cytomegalovirus exposure and HLA in healthy donors. The study ran its PCR with 60 Vbeta and 13 Jbeta primers. The data were produced by immunoSEQ multiplex PCR, yet TCRdb's version contains in-frame clones alone and is incomplete. Among some 120,000 clones, approximately 68% were seen once, and the ten largest hold around 1.6%. Sequencing used PBMCs. The receptors derive from a man aged 25 to 40 in good health and CMV-seropositive.

CDR3 region: CSASPTYEQYF. The CDR3 bases are TGCAGTGCTAGTCCAACCTACGAGCAGTACTTC. The chain carries TRBV20-1 and TRBJ2-7; unclear D gene. The CDR3 is 11 residues long. The germline CDR1 and CDR2 sequences are DFQATT and SNEGSKA (reference sequence). Trimming took off 3 bases at V and 2 bases at J, with 5 bases between the two ends.

Of note for this clone: Other DNA sequences within the sample encode an identical CDR3. The rearrangement links TRBV6-5 to TRBJ1-2, with 11 bases identical to TRBD1. V shed 2 bases and J 7 bases; nucleotides not matched to a gene: 6. This CDR3 comprises 15 residues. Per the germline V gene, CDR1 is MNHEY and CDR2 is SVGAGI. As DNA, the CDR3 is TGTGCCAGCAGTTACAGGGGACAGGGGGGATTTGGCTACACCTTC. Translated: CASSYRGQGGFGYTF.

The sample holds one count of this clone. The chain employs TRBV10-3 and TRBJ2-1; a possible D gene is TRBD1 (6 bases). V was clipped by 6 bases and J by 0 bases, with 12 bases between them. This CDR3 region has 15 residues. From germline, CDR1 is ENHRY and CDR2 SYGVKD. CDR3 bases: TGTGCCATCAGGGGGGCCCCGAGCTCCTACAATGAGCAGTTCTTC. This encodes CAIRGAPSSYNEQFF.

The chain employs TRBV28 and TRBJ1-5; 7 positions agree with TRBD1. V dropped 5 bases and J dropped 15; count of bases not matched to a gene: 10. The CDR3 spans 12 residues. Germline V gene lookup returns CDR1 MDHEN and CDR2 SYDVKM. CDR3 DNA: TGTGCCAGCAGTAGCCAGGGGGTGGGTACGCATTTT. It translates to CASSSQGVGTHF. Full variable domain (rest looked up from reference TRBV28 and TRBJ1-5): DVKVTQSSRYLVKRTGEKVFLECVQDMDHENMFWYRQDPGLGLRLIYFSYDVKMKEKGDIPEGYSVSREKKERFSLILESASTNQTSMYLCASSSQGVGTHFGDGTRLSIL.

The chain employs TRBV2 and TRBJ2-7; tentative D call: TRBD1 (5 bases). The germline V gene encodes CDR1 SNHLY and CDR2 FYNNEI. Trimming removed 6 bases from V and 2 bases from J, with 8 bases in between. The length of the CDR3 is 12 residues. The CDR3: CASRDTPYEQYF. The CDR3 region has the DNA TGTGCCAGCAGGGACACTCCCTACGAGCAGTACTTC.

The chain joins TRBV11-2 to TRBJ2-7, with 8 positions matching TRBD2. V lost 5 bases, J lost 3 bases, and 18 bases stayed unmatched. The germline CDR1 and CDR2 sequences are SGHAT and FQNNGV. The length of the CDR3 is 18 residues. The CDR3 DNA sequence: TGTGCCAGCAGCCCAACCAAGCGGGGGAGAGGCGAGGGCTACGAGCAGTACTTC. Residues: CASSPTKRGRGEGYEQYF.

J is TRBJ1-2 and V is TRBV28; 7 nucleotides align to TRBD1. With V trimmed by 1 base and J by 0 bases, 5 bases remained unmatched. Germline CDR1 is MDHEN and CDR2 is SYDVKM. The CDR3 contains 16 residues. The chain's CDR3 is CASSLLSGQPNYGYTF. In DNA form, the CDR3 reads TGTGCCAGCAGTTTATTGTCGGGACAGCCTAACTATGGCTACACCTTC.

CDR3 region: CASSLARDSSYEQYF. CDR3 coding DNA: TGTGCCAGCAGCTTAGCACGGGATTCTTCCTACGAGCAGTACTTC. V usage is TRBV7-9 and J usage is TRBJ2-7, with D tentatively TRBD2 (5 bases). This CDR3 has 15 residues. Per germline, CDR1 SEHNR and CDR2 FQNEAQ (reference sequence). The V gene lost 0 bases and the J gene lost 1 base, with 10 bases spanning the gap.

In nucleotides, the CDR3 is TGTGCCATCAGTGACGACAGAACCACAGATACGCAGTATTTT. It yields the protein CAISDDRTTDTQYF. V gene TRBV10-3 combines with J gene TRBJ2-3; possible D gene TRBD1, 5 bases. Germline values: CDR1 ENHRY, CDR2 SYGVKD. The CDR3 sequence is 14 residues long. V lost 3 bases to trimming and J lost 2 bases, with 9 bases between them.

In this sample, this clone turned up a few times. The final CDR3 position lacks the conserved phenylalanine or tryptophan, pointing to a likely read error. The limits of the CDR3 on the DNA are not certain, so only TCRdb's listed CDR3 is given. The chain joins TRBV6-5 to TRBJ2-7; whether TRBD1, the table's D call, matches the DNA was not checked. The CDR3 is 13 residues long, ends included. CDR1 and CDR2 (germline): MNHEY, SVGAGI. The chain's CDR3 is CASVSHALGRQTL.

As DNA, the CDR3 is TGTGCCAGCAGTGAGAGAAGACAGGGGTACGCCGCTGAAGCTTTCTTT. Amino acid sequence: CASSERRQGYAAEAFF. The chain has TRBV6-1 and TRBJ1-1; 8 positions match TRBD1. The length of the CDR3 is 16 residues. The germline V gene encodes CDR1 MNHNS and CDR2 SASEGT. V was clipped by 3 bases and J by 6 bases; unmatched bases: 12.

This clone was found once. V and J are TRBV19 and TRBJ1-1; the match to TRBD1 covers 9 bases. The CDR3 length is 15 residues. V dropped 7 bases and J dropped 0; count of bases not matched to a gene: 6. Germline V gives CDR1 LNHDA, CDR2 SQIVND (reference sequence). CDR3 region: CASTLGQGMNTEAFF. The CDR3 DNA sequence: TGTGCCAGTACCCTAGGACAGGGGATGAACACTGAAGCTTTCTTT.

The rearrangement joins TRBV7-2 to TRBJ2-7, with 10 bases fitting TRBD1. CDR1 is SGHTA, CDR2 FQGNSA, per germline. The V segment lost 1 base and the J segment 4 bases; nucleotides outside the gene matches: 7. The CDR3 length is 16 residues. CDR3: CASSLGGGQGIYEQYF. The CDR3 DNA reads as TGTGCCAGCAGCTTAGGGGGGGGACAGGGGATATACGAGCAGTACTTC. The full variable domain, completed using reference TRBV7-2 and TRBJ2-7, is GAGVSQSPSNKVTEKGKDVELRCDPISGHTALYWYRQSLGQGLEFLIYFQGNSAPDKSGLPSDRFSAERTGGSVSTLTIQRTQQEDSAVYLCASSLGGGQGIYEQYFGPGTRLTVT.